This TCR beta chain was recorded in a study of control samples from healthy donors and cancer patients. CDR3 length: 14 amino acids. CDR1 and CDR2 from the germline V gene are SGHNT and YENEEA. Trimming removed 5 bases at V and 2 bases at J, with 13 bases between. Produced via immunoSEQ multiplex PCR; TCRdb's table is partial and in-frame only. The sample has 150,000 to 200,000 clones, approximately 94% seen once; the top ten hold over 1.3%. This TCR derives from a young woman in good health. Sequenced sample: blood. J is TRBJ2-7 and V is TRBV11-3; a weak D match, TRBD2 (5 bases). CDR3 sequence (DNA): TGTGCCAGCAGCCCCGGGGATAGCCCCTACGAGCAGTACTTC. It translates to CASSPGDSPYEQYF.